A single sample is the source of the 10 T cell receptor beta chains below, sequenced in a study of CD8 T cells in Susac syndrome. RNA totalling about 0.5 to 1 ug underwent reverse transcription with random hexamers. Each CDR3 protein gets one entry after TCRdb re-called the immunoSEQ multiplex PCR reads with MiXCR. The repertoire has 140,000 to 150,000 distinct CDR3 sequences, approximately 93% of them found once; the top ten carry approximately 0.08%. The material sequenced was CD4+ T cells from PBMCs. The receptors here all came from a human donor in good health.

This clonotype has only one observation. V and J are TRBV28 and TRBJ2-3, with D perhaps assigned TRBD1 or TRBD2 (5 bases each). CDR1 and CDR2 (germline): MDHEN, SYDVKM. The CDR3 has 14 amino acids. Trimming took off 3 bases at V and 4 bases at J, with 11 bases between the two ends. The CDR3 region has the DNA TGTGCCAGCAGTTTGTGGTCGGGACCAGATACGCAGTATTTT. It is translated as CASSLWSGPDTQYF.

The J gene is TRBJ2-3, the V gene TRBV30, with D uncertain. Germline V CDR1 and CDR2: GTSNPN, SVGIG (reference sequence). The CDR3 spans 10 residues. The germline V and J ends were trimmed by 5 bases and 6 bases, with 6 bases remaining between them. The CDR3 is CAWGGDTQYF. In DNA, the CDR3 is TGTGCCTGGGGTGGTGATACGCAGTATTTT.

CDR3 DNA: TGCGCCAGCAGCTTGGTGGGGCAGGGATCAAATCAGCCCCAGCATTTT. Its translation is CASSLVGQGSNQPQHF. The chain employs TRBV5-1 and TRBJ1-5; D is perhaps TRBD1 (5 bases). The V gene lost 0 bases and the J gene lost 4 bases, with 14 bases spanning the gap. In germline, CDR1 is SGHRS, CDR2 YFSETQ. The CDR3 loop spans 16 amino acids.

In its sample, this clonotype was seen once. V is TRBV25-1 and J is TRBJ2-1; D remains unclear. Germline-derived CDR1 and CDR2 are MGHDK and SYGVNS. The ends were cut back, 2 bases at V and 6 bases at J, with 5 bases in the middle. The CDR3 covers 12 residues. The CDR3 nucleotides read TGTGCCAGCAGTGAACAGTTCAATGAGCAGTTCTTC. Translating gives CASSEQFNEQFF.

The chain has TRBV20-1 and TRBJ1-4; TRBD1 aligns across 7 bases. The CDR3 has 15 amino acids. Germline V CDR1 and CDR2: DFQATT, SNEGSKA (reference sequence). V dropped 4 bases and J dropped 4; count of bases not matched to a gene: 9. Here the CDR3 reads CSAKTQGDLNEKLFF. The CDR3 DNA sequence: TGCAGTGCTAAGACGCAGGGGGACCTTAATGAAAAACTGTTTTTT.

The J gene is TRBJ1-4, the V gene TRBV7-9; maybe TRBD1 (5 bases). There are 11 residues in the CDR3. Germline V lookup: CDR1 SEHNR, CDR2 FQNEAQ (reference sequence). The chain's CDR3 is CATGPSEKLFF. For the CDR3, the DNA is TGTGCAACAGGCCCTAGTGAAAAACTGTTTTTT.

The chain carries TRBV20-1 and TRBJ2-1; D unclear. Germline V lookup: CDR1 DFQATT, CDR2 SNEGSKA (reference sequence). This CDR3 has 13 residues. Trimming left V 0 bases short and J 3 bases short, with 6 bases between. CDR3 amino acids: CSARDLSYNEQFF. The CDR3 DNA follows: TGCAGTGCTAGAGATCTAAGCTACAATGAGCAGTTCTTC.

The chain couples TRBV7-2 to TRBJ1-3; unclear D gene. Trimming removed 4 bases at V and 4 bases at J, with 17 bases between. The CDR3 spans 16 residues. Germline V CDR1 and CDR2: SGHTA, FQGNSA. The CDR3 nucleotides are TGTGCCAGCAGCTCACCAGGTCGCAGGCTAGGAAACACCATATATTTT. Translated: CASSSPGRRLGNTIYF.

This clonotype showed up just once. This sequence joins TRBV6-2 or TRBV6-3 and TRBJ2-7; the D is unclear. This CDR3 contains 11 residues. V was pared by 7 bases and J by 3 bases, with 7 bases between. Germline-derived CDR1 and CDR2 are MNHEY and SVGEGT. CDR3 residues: CASTQNYEQYF. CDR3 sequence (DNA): TGTGCCAGCACCCAGAACTACGAGCAGTACTTC.

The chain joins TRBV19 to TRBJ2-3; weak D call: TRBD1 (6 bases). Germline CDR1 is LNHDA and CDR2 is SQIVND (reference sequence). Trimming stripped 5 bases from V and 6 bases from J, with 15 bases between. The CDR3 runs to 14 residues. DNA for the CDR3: TGTGCCAGTAGTCGGACAGCGGCTTTTGATACGCAGTATTTT. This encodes CASSRTAAFDTQYF.